The entry below describes one T cell receptor beta chain. What it recognizes is unknown. Repertoires were generated with immunoSEQ multiplex PCR, while TCRdb's copy carries only in-frame clones and drops some. This sample has 110,000 to 150,000 clones, with over 90% found just once. This sample was taken from a study of T cell responses to AZD1222 COVID-19 vaccine. Study findings and constraints: Clonal diversity may have been underestimated in mostly white British donors.

Source: peripheral blood, taken on day 0 of AZD1222 vaccination. This clonotype was obtained from an adult in good health.

In DNA, the CDR3 is TGTGCCAGCAGCTTGGTGTCTAGCGGGGGAGAGACCCAGTACTTC. Protein product: CASSLVSSGGETQYF. The chain recombines TRBV5-6 with TRBJ2-5, with 10 nucleotides matching TRBD2. Per germline, CDR1 SGHDT and CDR2 YYEEEE. The V segment lost 0 bases and the J segment 4 bases; nucleotides outside the gene matches: 3. The CDR3 consists of 15 residues.